The 21 T cell receptor beta chains below all came from one sample that was sequenced in a study of T cells after yellow fever vaccination. A single record per CDR3 protein comes from TCRdb applying MiXCR to the 5' RACE reads. The table has just under 600,000 distinct CDR3 sequences, roughly 13% seen once. The specimen comprised PBMCs, sampled on the day of the yellow fever booster vaccination. The receptors stem from a man aged 30-40 years who received the YFV17D yellow fever vaccine.

This clonotype was seen a handful of times. The rearrangement uses TRBV6-5 and TRBJ2-1, with 12 bases that match TRBD1. Germline CDR1 MNHEY, CDR2 SVGAGI. This CDR3 is 18 amino acids long. With V trimmed by 0 bases and J by 5 bases, 8 bases remained unmatched. CDR3 amino acids: CASSYSIRGTGGNNEQFF. CDR3 DNA: TGTGCCAGCAGTTACTCGATCAGAGGGACAGGGGGCAACAATGAGCAGTTCTTC.

This clonotype occurred a few times. The genes are TRBV11-2 and TRBJ2-2; tentatively, D is TRBD1 (6 bases). With 10 bases removed from V and 4 bases from J, the gap between germline ends came to 19 bases. CDR1 and CDR2 (germline): SGHAT, FQNNGV. The CDR3 is 15 amino acids. The CDR3 DNA reads TGTGCCACCCGCACCGGGACAATGCTCACCGGGGAGCTGTTTTTT. It specifies CATRTGTMLTGELFF.

The chain is built from TRBV5-1 and TRBJ2-5; D uncertain. The germline CDR1 and CDR2 sequences are SGHRS and YFSETQ. This CDR3 spans 14 amino acids. The germline V and J ends were trimmed by 4 bases and 5 bases, with 15 bases remaining between them. CDR3 in DNA: TGCGCCAGCAGCCAATTGGGCCCTGGGGAGACCCAGTACTTC. Translated: CASSQLGPGETQYF.

The chain couples TRBV27 to TRBJ2-7; D is undetermined. Trimming cost V 7 bases and J 5 bases, with 15 bases left between them. Germline V gene lookup returns CDR1 MNHEY and CDR2 SMNVEV (reference sequence). This CDR3 has 13 residues. This CDR3 reads CASTQWGNHEQYF. As DNA, the CDR3 is TGTGCCAGCACCCAATGGGGTAACCACGAGCAGTACTTC.

V is TRBV29-1 and J is TRBJ2-2; 8 positions match TRBD2. CDR1 and CDR2 from the germline V gene are SQVTM and ANQGSEA. This CDR3 comprises 15 residues. The J segment lost 3 bases and the V segment lost 3 bases, leaving 6 bases of the junction unmatched. The CDR3 nucleotides read TGCAGCGTTGAGGGACGCGGGAGGCACACCGGGGAGCTGTTTTTT. As protein: CSVEGRGRHTGELFF.

The V and J genes are TRBV20-1 and TRBJ2-7, with D perhaps TRBD1 (7 bases). The CDR3 is 14 amino acids. The germline V gene encodes CDR1 DFQATT and CDR2 SNEGSKA (reference sequence). Trimming removed 3 bases at V and 2 bases at J, with 14 bases between. The CDR3 DNA reads as TGCAGTGCTAGGCGGGGACAGAAGGCCTACGAGCAGTACTTC. Translated, it gives CSARRGQKAYEQYF.

This clonotype was seen many times. V is TRBV19 and J is TRBJ2-3; D possibly matches TRBD1 or TRBD2 (5 bases each). V lost 9 bases and J lost 6, with 16 bases in between. The CDR3 is made up of 13 amino acids. Germline CDR1 and CDR2: LNHDA and SQIVND (reference sequence). The CDR3: CASAGTPRDTQYF. DNA of the CDR3: TGTGCCAGCGCCGGGACCCCTAGGGATACGCAGTATTTT.

This clonotype was seen more than once but under ten times. This rearrangement joins TRBV29-1 to TRBJ2-3, with 12 bases that match TRBD2. Looked up from germline, CDR1 is SQVTM and CDR2 is ANQGSEA. Losses at the gene ends were 4 bases for V and 2 bases for J; bases not matched to a gene: 4. This CDR3 is built from 15 residues. This CDR3 reads CSVAGLAGYTDTQYF. The CDR3 coding sequence is TGCAGCGTTGCCGGACTAGCGGGATACACAGATACGCAGTATTTT.

V is TRBV6-5 and J is TRBJ2-5; a weak D match, TRBD2 (5 bases). Trimming shortened V by 5 bases and J by 7 bases, and 8 bases separated the two germline ends. This CDR3 spans 11 amino acids. Germline CDR1 reads MNHEY; CDR2 reads SVGAGI. CDR3: CASSHEGTQYF. Here the CDR3 DNA reads TGTGCCAGCAGTCATGAGGGGACCCAGTACTTC.

The chain carries TRBV27 and TRBJ2-7, with D perhaps matching TRBD1 (5 bases). Deletions cut 5 bases from V and 3 bases from J, with 14 bases between. CDR3 size: 14 residues. Germline lookup yields CDR1 MNHEY and CDR2 SMNVEV (reference sequence). In DNA form, the CDR3 reads TGTGCCAGCAGTCCTCATTCAGGGAACTACGAGCAGTACTTC. Its protein is CASSPHSGNYEQYF.

This sequence joins TRBV20-1 and TRBJ2-6, with D unresolved. Per germline, CDR1 DFQATT and CDR2 SNEGSKA (reference sequence). Trimming took off 2 bases at V and 0 bases at J, with 17 bases between the two ends. The CDR3 has 18 amino acids. The CDR3 sequence is CSARFLVRSSSGANVLTF. The DNA of the CDR3 is TGCAGTGCTAGATTCCTCGTCAGGTCAAGCTCTGGGGCCAACGTCCTGACTTTC.

This clonotype was detected only a few times. This chain uses TRBV12-3 or TRBV12-4 with TRBJ2-7, with D perhaps being TRBD1 or TRBD2 (6 bases each). There are 14 residues in the CDR3. Trimming shortened V by 6 bases and J by 6 bases, and 18 bases separated the two germline ends. CDR3 sequence (DNA): TGTGCCAGCAGGTTCGGGGGCGCGGCTGGCGAGCAGTACTTC. Protein: CASRFGGAAGEQYF.

The rearrangement uses TRBV15 and TRBJ2-3, with 7 nucleotides matching TRBD2. The CDR3 is 18 residues long. Trimming took 0 bases from V and 0 from J; bases not matched to a gene: 9. The germline gives CDR1 LNHNV, CDR2 YYDKDF (reference sequence). The CDR3 region is CATSRDRGLPISTDTQYF. The DNA for the CDR3 is TGTGCCACCAGCAGAGATAGGGGACTACCCATTAGCACAGATACGCAGTATTTT. The variable domain in full, with the rest retrieved from reference TRBV15 and TRBJ2-3, is DAMVIQNPRYQVTQFGKPVTLSCSQTLNHNVMYWYQQKSSQAPKLLFHYYDKDFNNEADTPDNFQSRRPNTSFCFLDIRSPGLGDTAMYLCATSRDRGLPISTDTQYFGPGTRLTVL.

The rearrangement joins TRBV7-9 to TRBJ2-6; TRBD1 matches 8 bases. The CDR3 has 17 residues. Germline V lookup: CDR1 SEHNR, CDR2 FQNEAQ (reference sequence). Germline trimming cut 4 bases from V and 0 bases from J; bases unmatched to any gene: 5. Here the CDR3 reads CASSWTGSSSGANVLTF. The CDR3 DNA reads TGTGCCAGCAGCTGGACAGGGTCCAGCTCTGGGGCCAACGTCCTGACTTTC. The whole variable domain, remainder taken from reference TRBV7-9 and TRBJ2-6, is DTGVSQNPRHKITKRGQNVTFRCDPISEHNRLYWYRQTLGQGPEFLTYFQNEAQLEKSRLLSDRFSAERPKGSFSTLEIQRTEQGDSAMYLCASSWTGSSSGANVLTFGAGSRLTVL.

V gene TRBV20-1 combines with J gene TRBJ2-1, with TRBD2 matching 8 bases. There are 13 residues in the CDR3. With V trimmed by 5 bases and J by 7 bases, 7 bases remained unmatched. Per germline, CDR1 DFQATT and CDR2 SNEGSKA (reference sequence). CDR3 sequence (DNA): TGCAGTGCTGACGGGACTAGTTCGAATGAGCAGTTCTTC. This translates into CSADGTSSNEQFF.

The chain employs TRBV20-1 and TRBJ1-5; D is unresolved. Per the germline V gene, CDR1 is DFQATT and CDR2 is SNEGSKA (reference sequence). Trimming shortened V by 6 bases and J by 2 bases, and 11 bases separated the two germline ends. This CDR3 has 13 amino acids. CDR3 bases: TGCAGTGCGATAACTTCGGGCAATCAGCCCCAGCATTTT. This encodes CSAITSGNQPQHF.

In its sample, this clonotype was seen many times. The chain employs TRBV20-1 and TRBJ2-1; D is uncertain. The CDR3 consists of 14 residues. Trimming shortened V by 3 bases and J by 7 bases, and 16 bases separated the two germline ends. Germline values: CDR1 DFQATT, CDR2 SNEGSKA (reference sequence). DNA for the CDR3: TGCAGTGCTAGTTGGCACCAAGTCGGGAATGAGCAGTTCTTC. Translation: CSASWHQVGNEQFF.

This clonotype was observed a handful of times. V and J are TRBV7-3 and TRBJ2-1, with TRBD1 identical over 7 bases. CDR3 length equals 16 residues. From germline, CDR1 is SGHTA and CDR2 FQGTGA. J was trimmed by 5 bases and V by 4 bases; bases with no gene match: 11. CDR3 sequence reads: CASSSPVGGTHNEQFF. The CDR3 DNA sequence: TGTGCCAGCAGCTCCCCCGTAGGGGGCACCCACAATGAGCAGTTCTTC.

The rearrangement links TRBV29-1 to TRBJ2-1, with 13 bases fitting TRBD2. This CDR3 comprises 14 residues. V shed 6 bases and J 10 bases; nucleotides not matched to a gene: 9. Germline V CDR1 and CDR2: SQVTM, ANQGSEA. The CDR3 loop is CSVPGTSGIWEQFF. In DNA, the CDR3 is TGCAGCGTCCCCGGGACTAGCGGGATATGGGAGCAGTTCTTC.

V gene TRBV12-3 or TRBV12-4 combines with J gene TRBJ2-5, with 8 bases aligning to TRBD1. This CDR3 comprises 14 residues. Trimming removed 5 bases from V and 3 bases from J; junction bases left unmatched: 5. CDR3 sequence: CASSKGQGEETQYF. CDR3 coding DNA: TGTGCCAGCAGTAAAGGACAGGGCGAAGAGACCCAGTACTTC.

Points on this clonotype: At one of its ends the junction is not consistent with the germline gene, which may arise from a read error. The V and J genes are TRBV12-3 or TRBV12-4 and TRBJ2-1, with D unresolved. The CDR3 runs 14 residues. The CDR3 reads CACSFNVRNNEQFF. DNA for the CDR3: TGTGCCTGCAGTTTCAACGTAAGGAACAATGAGCAGTTCTTC.